This T cell receptor beta chain is drawn from a study of monozygotic twins with inflammatory bowel disease. TCRdb reprocessed the 5' RACE reads; each CDR3 protein has one entry and no DNA is given. The table lists approximately 400,000 distinct CDR3 sequences. The germline V gene has CDR1 MNHEY and CDR2 SVGEGT. This CDR3 is built from 12 residues. In regard to this clonotype: Its antigen is unknown.

General study points: Some repertoire variability may stem from patients' differing immunosuppressive treatments.

Sequencing used blood. The sequence came from a human donor with ulcerative colitis or Crohn's disease, or a healthy co-twin of an affected twin (not recorded which). V and J are TRBV6-2 or TRBV6-3 and TRBJ1-1; TCRdb proposes TRBD1, but this gene call is untestable without DNA. CDR3 loop: CASKDPGTEAFF.